This TCR beta chain was identified in a study of shared clonotypes between healthy human individuals (dated by TCRdb to 2018 to 2021). For context, the study as a whole: Three men and two women, aged 18 to 49 years, made up the cohort. Per donor, three plates each were used for CD4 naive and CD4 memory, two for CD8 naive, and one for CD8 memory. Blood TCR repertoires of a handful of healthy adults were deeply sequenced to estimate repertoire size and the extent of clonotype sharing between individuals. To increase sequencing depth and limit assay-specific biases, different laboratories used diverse techniques to prepare libraries and sequence TCR repertoires. Between about 0.8 and 9 billion PBMCs per donor were obtained by leukapheresis. The full study reports these points: Naive subsets generally had larger estimated clonotype richness than memory subsets. Sharing across a handful of donors was observed for approximately 5% of naive CD4, under 4% of naive CD8, roughly 2.4% of memory CD4, and less than 0.45% of memory CD8 clonotypes. Because the study included only a small number of donors, the genetic and exposure-history diversity represented was limited. Sampling was restricted to blood, and TCR repertoires in tissue are likely to differ from TCR repertoires in blood. Pairwise subsampling led to the expectation that sequencing depth would affect the degree of clonotype sharing among donors. Incomplete sequencing was indicated by rarefaction of sorted-subset datasets, despite the large sequencing depth. Higher generation probabilities were observed for clonotypes shared by all four sorted-subset donors than for non-shared clonotypes.

About this clone itself: It has no known antigen specificity. No quality values exist for individual bases; no much larger clone is one base distant.

Using the deep immunoSEQ assay, multiplex PCR amplified TCR CDR3 regions from genomic DNA. Extracted genomic DNA from each cell subset was distributed evenly across all wells of several immunoSEQ 96-well plates, and each plate was treated as a replicate. For sorted subsets, around 200 ng genomic DNA, equal to tens of thousands of T cell genomes, was loaded into each replicate PCR. Purified libraries were quantified with a Qubit 3.0 fluorometer, sized on a Bioanalyzer 2100, and re-quantified with the KAPA Library Quantification kit. Each immunoSEQ 96-well plate was sequenced on its own single-read 150-cycle Illumina NextSeq 550 flow cell. The source study handled its data this way. Because the immunoSEQ output included only junctional sequences and no quality scores, the filtering could not be the same as the filtering used for full-length reads. To assign V/J genes and CDR3, sequences were annotated using PyIR, a Python wrapper for IgBLAST v1.9, with IMGT germline references. Reads were filtered out if the reads had weak V/J assignments (E-value above 1e-6), no CDR3, stop codons, out-of-frame junctions, or ambiguous translated residues. V3J clonotypes were defined by identical inferred V gene, J gene, and CDR3 amino acid sequence. Percentage overlap between repertoires was calculated by dividing the number of shared unique clonotypes by the size of the smaller repertoire. RTK rarefaction, the Chao1 estimator, and Recon v2.1 estimates of unobserved clonotypes were used to assess repertoire richness. Generation probabilities for all TCRbeta clonotypes obtained by the gDNA method from a handful of donors were computed using OLGA. Here the immuneACCESS table is served through TCRdb, limited to in-frame sequences with V and J called. Missing clones are a known gap in these copies; in checked studies unresolved V genes cover under half, and the rest lacks a known reason. The V and J calls and clone size come from that table; D and trimming were worked out from the DNA. The sample table holds about 1.1 million clones, of which around 77% were seen once. In total, the top ten clones hold approximately 0.95% of the sample.

CDR1 MDHEN and CDR2 SYDVKM were looked up in the germline V gene. V and J are trimmed by 4 bases and 9 bases, and the gene matches miss 9 bases of the junction. From the cysteine up to the phenylalanine, the CDR3 has a length of 14 residues. Only the CDR3 portion is preserved as DNA: 42 bases, with reading frame beginning at the first base. The donors were healthy, HIV-negative adults with no recently reported acute infections or vaccinations. Only Caucasian adults living in Nashville, Tennessee, USA were represented among the donors. CD4+ T cells were enriched through magnetic negative selection, after which naive cells were positively selected on CD45RA and the remaining negative fraction served as the memory subset. Blood was obtained by leukapheresis, after which PBMCs were separated by Ficoll-Histopaque density gradient centrifugation and cryopreserved in liquid nitrogen vapor phase. Analytical flow cytometry was used to check the purity and quantity of every magnetically sorted T cell population. From each sorted fraction, genomic DNA was isolated and quantified by UV absorbance on a Nanodrop 2000c.

The chain is encoded by TRBV28 joined to TRBJ1-2; 9 bases in the middle match TRBD1. The TCR originated in a man aged 18 to 29 in good health. Some clones in this sample may be carry-over from other donors' samples. Sequencing was carried out using memory CD4+ T cells from PBMCs. Explained via the paper, the cell subset or site label denotes: CD45RA-negative fraction. CDR3 region: CASSYGTGRFRYTF. The DNA sequence is as follows: TGTGCCAGCAGTTACGGGACAGGGCGCTTCCGCTACACCTTC.